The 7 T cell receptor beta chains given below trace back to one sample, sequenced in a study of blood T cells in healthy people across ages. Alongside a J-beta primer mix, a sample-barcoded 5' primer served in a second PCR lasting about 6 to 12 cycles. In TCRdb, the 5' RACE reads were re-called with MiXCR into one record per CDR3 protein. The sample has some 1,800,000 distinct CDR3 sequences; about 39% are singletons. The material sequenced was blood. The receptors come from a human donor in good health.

The CDR3: CASSSGQAFYGYTF. CDR3 bases: TGTGCCAGCAGTTCGGGACAGGCATTCTATGGCTACACCTTC. This chain uses TRBV28 with TRBJ1-2; 8 bases align to TRBD1. The CDR3 runs 14 residues. Germline trimming cut 4 bases from V and 4 bases from J; bases unmatched to any gene: 5. CDR1 is MDHEN and CDR2 is SYDVKM in the germline V gene.

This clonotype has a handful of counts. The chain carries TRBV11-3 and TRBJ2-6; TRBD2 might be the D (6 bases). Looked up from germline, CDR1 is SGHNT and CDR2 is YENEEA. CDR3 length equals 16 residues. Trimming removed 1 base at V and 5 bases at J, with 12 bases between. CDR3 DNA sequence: TGTGCCAGCAGCTTAGTGCCGGGCGGGAGGGCCAACGTCCTGACTTTC. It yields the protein CASSLVPGGRANVLTF.

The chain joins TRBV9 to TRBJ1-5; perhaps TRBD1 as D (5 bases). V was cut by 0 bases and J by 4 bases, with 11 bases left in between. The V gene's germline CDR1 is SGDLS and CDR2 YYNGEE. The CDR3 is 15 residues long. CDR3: CASSVGGAENQPQHF. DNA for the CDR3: TGTGCCAGCAGCGTAGGGGGCGCGGAGAATCAGCCCCAGCATTTT.

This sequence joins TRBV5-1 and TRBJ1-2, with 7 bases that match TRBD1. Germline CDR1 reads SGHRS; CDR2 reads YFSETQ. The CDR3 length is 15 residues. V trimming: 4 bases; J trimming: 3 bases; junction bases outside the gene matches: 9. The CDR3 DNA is TGCGCCAGCAGCGACCCAAGACAGGGTGACTATGGCTACACCTTC. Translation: CASSDPRQGDYGYTF.

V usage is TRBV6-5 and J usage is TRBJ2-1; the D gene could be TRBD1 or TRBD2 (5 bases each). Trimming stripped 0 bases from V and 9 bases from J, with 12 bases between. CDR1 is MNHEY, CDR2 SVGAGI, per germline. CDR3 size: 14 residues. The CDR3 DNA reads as TGTGCCAGCAGTTACTCAACCCCTGGGGGTGAGCAGTTCTTC. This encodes CASSYSTPGGEQFF.

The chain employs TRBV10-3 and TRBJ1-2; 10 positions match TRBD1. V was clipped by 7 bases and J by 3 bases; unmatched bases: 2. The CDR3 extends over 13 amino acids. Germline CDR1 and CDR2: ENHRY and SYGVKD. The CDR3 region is CAITGTGDYGYTF. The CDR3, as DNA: TGTGCCATCACCGGGACAGGGGACTATGGCTACACCTTC.

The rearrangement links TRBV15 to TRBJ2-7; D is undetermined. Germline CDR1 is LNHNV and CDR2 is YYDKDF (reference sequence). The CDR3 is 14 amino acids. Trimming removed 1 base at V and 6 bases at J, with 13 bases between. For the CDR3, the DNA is TGTGCCACCAGCAGAGGGTTGCAGGCGCGCGAGCAGTACTTC. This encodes CATSRGLQAREQYF.